Listed here are 18 T cell receptor beta chains from one sample, sequenced in a study of CD8 T cells in Susac syndrome. An amount of RNA that ranged from roughly 0.45 to 1 ug was reverse transcribed with random hexamers. From the immunoSEQ multiplex PCR reads, TCRdb called clonotypes with MiXCR, one entry per CDR3 protein. The repertoire has 170,000 or so distinct CDR3 sequences, 90% to 96% of them found once; the top ten carry approximately 0.12%. Sequencing input: CD4+ T cells from PBMCs. The origin of the receptors is a human donor with Susac syndrome.

V and J are TRBV28 and TRBJ2-1; 7 nucleotides match TRBD1. Trimming cost V 10 bases and J 3 bases; bases outside gene matches: 6. Germline CDR1 is MDHEN and CDR2 is SYDVKM. The CDR3 has 13 residues. The CDR3 DNA reads as TGTGCCACCACAGGGGTCAGCTACAATGAGCAGTTCTTC. Protein: CATTGVSYNEQFF.

The chain uses TRBV24-1 and TRBJ2-7; a possible D gene is TRBD1 (6 bases). From germline, CDR1 is KGHDR and CDR2 SFDVKD. This CDR3 has 14 amino acids. Trimming removed 7 bases from V and 0 bases from J, with 12 bases in between. CDR3 bases: TGTGCCACCAGAGGGGGAACGGTCTCCTACGAGCAGTACTTC. Translating it yields CATRGGTVSYEQYF.

The chain recombines TRBV24-1 with TRBJ2-3; D unresolved. The germline V and J ends were trimmed by 4 bases and 5 bases, with 12 bases remaining between them. Germline V lookup: CDR1 KGHDR, CDR2 SFDVKD. The CDR3 spans 14 residues. The DNA for the CDR3 is TGTGCCACCAGTGACCCCGCCCAAGGAGATACGCAGTATTTT. This encodes CATSDPAQGDTQYF.

This sequence joins TRBV12-3 or TRBV12-4 and TRBJ2-5; a possible D gene is TRBD1 (6 bases). Trimming shortened V by 8 bases and J by 3 bases, and 19 bases separated the two germline ends. The CDR3 covers 15 residues. The CDR3 nucleotides read TGTGCCAGCGCACAGGGACGGGGTCCCGAAGAGACCCAGTACTTC. It codes for CASAQGRGPEETQYF.

The chain couples TRBV7-2 to TRBJ2-2; possible D gene TRBD2, 6 bases. CDR3 length: 15 amino acids. Trimming stripped 5 bases from V and 6 bases from J, with 16 bases between. CDR1 and CDR2 from the germline V gene are SGHTA and FQGNSA. CDR3 nucleotides: TGTGCCAGCAGCGAACCTAGCGAATCGGCCGGGGAGCTGTTTTTT. Its protein is CASSEPSESAGELFF.

The rearrangement uses TRBV3-1 and TRBJ2-1; D is unclear. V lost 1 base to trimming and J lost 0 bases, with 13 bases between them. CDR1 LGHDT and CDR2 YNNKEL come from the germline V gene (reference sequence). The CDR3 consists of 17 residues. CDR3 residues: CASSQAEGLVSYNEQFF. CDR3 DNA: TGTGCCAGCAGCCAAGCGGAAGGCCTAGTCTCCTACAATGAGCAGTTCTTC.

The genes are TRBV30 and TRBJ2-3; possible D gene TRBD2, 5 bases. Per germline, CDR1 GTSNPN and CDR2 SVGIG (reference sequence). The CDR3 runs 12 residues. V gave up 4 bases and J gave up 6 bases, with 11 bases separating them. The chain's CDR3 is CAWTRERDTQYF. The CDR3, as DNA: TGTGCCTGGACACGGGAACGGGATACGCAGTATTTT.

The CDR3 here is CAWTGTGRYEQYF. The CDR3 region has the DNA TGTGCCTGGACTGGGACAGGGAGATACGAGCAGTACTTC. The V and J genes are TRBV30 and TRBJ2-7, with 9 nucleotides matching TRBD1. V was pared by 4 bases and J by 4 bases, with 5 bases of the junction left unmatched. CDR1 and CDR2 from the germline V gene are GTSNPN and SVGIG (reference sequence). The CDR3 consists of 13 residues.

The gene calls are TRBV5-1 and TRBJ1-5, with 7 positions matching TRBD1. CDR1 SGHRS and CDR2 YFSETQ come from the germline V gene. The V segment lost 1 base and the J segment 3 bases; nucleotides outside the gene matches: 1. CDR3 length equals 14 residues. CDR3 residues: CASSLTGDNQPQHF. The DNA for the CDR3 is TGCGCCAGCAGCTTGACAGGGGACAATCAGCCCCAGCATTTT.

This chain joins TRBV30 and TRBJ2-7, with TRBD2 matching over 11 bases. V was pared by 3 bases and J by 7 bases, with 5 bases of the junction left unmatched. The CDR3 spans 13 residues. Germline CDR1 reads GTSNPN; CDR2 reads SVGIG (reference sequence). The CDR3 sequence is CAWRLAGGWEQYF. CDR3 DNA: TGTGCCTGGAGATTAGCGGGAGGGTGGGAGCAGTACTTC.

This sequence joins TRBV7-9 and TRBJ1-1; D is unresolved. CDR3 length equals 10 residues. CDR1 SEHNR and CDR2 FQNEAQ come from the germline V gene (reference sequence). Trimming pared 5 bases from V and 7 bases from J, leaving 5 bases between. The CDR3 DNA sequence: TGTGCCAGCAGCCAGAATGAAGCTTTCTTT. Protein product: CASSQNEAFF.

The chain has TRBV2 and TRBJ2-7; tentative D call: TRBD1 (6 bases). The CDR3 spans 14 residues. The germline V gene encodes CDR1 SNHLY and CDR2 FYNNEI. V shed 7 bases and J shed 0 bases, with 13 bases lying between them. The CDR3 sequence: CASKLGDTSYEQYF. CDR3 bases: TGTGCCAGCAAATTAGGGGACACCTCCTACGAGCAGTACTTC.

The V gene is TRBV29-1, the J gene TRBJ2-7; 8 bases align to TRBD1. V gave up 4 bases and J gave up 6 bases; unmatched junction bases: 8. CDR1 and CDR2 (germline): SQVTM, ANQGSEA. This CDR3 contains 13 residues. CDR3: CSVALTGGGEQYF. The DNA for the CDR3 is TGCAGCGTTGCACTTACAGGGGGAGGCGAGCAGTACTTC.

The chain combines TRBV20-1 with TRBJ2-6; 9 bases are shared with TRBD1. V trimming: 3 bases; J trimming: 0 bases; junction bases outside the gene matches: 0. CDR1 is DFQATT and CDR2 is SNEGSKA in the germline V gene (reference sequence). The CDR3 is 15 residues long. The CDR3 loop is CSARDRGSGANVLTF. Written as DNA, the CDR3 is TGCAGTGCTAGGGACAGGGGCTCTGGGGCCAACGTCCTGACTTTC.

The chain couples TRBV7-3 to TRBJ2-2; 8 nucleotides align to TRBD1. After removal of 5 bases from V and 0 bases from J, the junction contained 11 bases not matched to a gene. CDR3 size: 18 residues. CDR1 and CDR2 (germline): SGHTA, FQGTGA. As DNA, the CDR3 is TGTGCCAGCAGCCAACCCCCGGGACAGGCAACGAACACCGGGGAGCTGTTTTTT. This sequence encodes CASSQPPGQATNTGELFF.

The chain joins TRBV5-6 to TRBJ1-6, with D uncertain. This CDR3 has 15 residues. Germline lookup yields CDR1 SGHDT and CDR2 YYEEEE. Trimming shortened V by 0 bases and J by 9 bases, and 13 bases separated the two germline ends. The CDR3 loop reads CASSLASGYSSPLHF. CDR3 nucleotide sequence: TGTGCCAGCAGCTTGGCCTCGGGGTACAGTTCACCCCTCCACTTT.

V and J are TRBV18 and TRBJ2-6; D call uncertain. The CDR3 loop spans 15 amino acids. Germline loops: CDR1 KGHSH, CDR2 LQKENI. The V gene lost 3 bases and the J gene lost 4 bases, with 10 bases spanning the gap. CDR3 loop: CASSPSIGGANVLTF. CDR3 bases: TGTGCCAGCTCACCTAGTATTGGGGGGGCCAACGTCCTGACTTTC.

V usage is TRBV7-2 and J usage is TRBJ2-3, with 14 bases fitting TRBD2. CDR1 and CDR2 from the germline V gene are SGHTA and FQGNSA. V lost 1 base, J lost 3 bases, and 6 bases stayed unmatched. CDR3 length: 18 residues. The CDR3 is CASSLGLAGGKTTDTQYF. In DNA form, the CDR3 reads TGTGCCAGCAGCTTAGGACTAGCGGGGGGGAAGACAACAGATACGCAGTATTTT.